The 32 T cell receptor beta chains presented below share a single source sample, sequenced in a study of response to subunit inactivated influenza vaccine. MiXCR, applied by TCRdb to the RT-PCR reads, yields one record per CDR3 protein. Of hundreds of thousands of distinct CDR3 sequences listed, 7.5% to 8.5% are singletons. This sample comprised PBMCs from blood, obtained about 24 months after vaccination. Source of these receptors: a man in his fifties or sixties who received an inactivated influenza vaccine.

This clonotype has only a few counts. The chain links TRBV20-1 to TRBJ2-7; 7 nucleotides agree with TRBD1. After removal of 5 bases from V and 2 bases from J, the junction contained 12 bases not matched to a gene. CDR3 length: 15 amino acids. Germline CDR1 is DFQATT and CDR2 is SNEGSKA (reference sequence). The CDR3 loop reads CSAPGGQGVAYEQYF. The CDR3 nucleotides are TGCAGTGCTCCCGGTGGGCAGGGGGTGGCCTACGAGCAGTACTTC.

This clonotype was seen a few times. The chain couples TRBV7-3 to TRBJ1-1, with no clear D. The germline gives CDR1 SGHTA, CDR2 FQGTGA. The CDR3 is 13 residues long. V lost 5 bases to trimming and J lost 1 base, with 8 bases between them. The CDR3 sequence is CASSVTANTEAFF. CDR3 bases: TGTGCCAGCAGCGTCACAGCGAACACTGAAGCTTTCTTT.

This clonotype was detected ten times or more. The chain employs TRBV20-1 and TRBJ2-4; TRBD1 agrees at 8 bases. The CDR3 has 15 residues. CDR1 is DFQATT and CDR2 is SNEGSKA in the germline V gene (reference sequence). J lost 8 bases, V lost 0 bases, and 9 bases had no gene match. In nucleotides, the CDR3 is TGCAGTGCTAGAGACCTAACGGACAGGGAGGACATTCAGTACTTC. This encodes CSARDLTDREDIQYF.

This clonotype was detected ten times or more. The chain carries TRBV29-1 and TRBJ2-3; no definite D call. Germline-derived CDR1 and CDR2 are SQVTM and ANQGSEA. The CDR3 loop spans 13 amino acids. V was trimmed by 3 bases and J by 1 base, leaving 8 bases between them. The DNA for the CDR3 is TGCAGCGTTGAGCGTTTCGGCACAGATACGCAGTATTTT. Protein: CSVERFGTDTQYF.

V and J are TRBV4-3 and TRBJ1-1, with a possible D match to TRBD1 (5 bases). The germline CDR1 and CDR2 sequences are LGHNA and YSLEER. CDR3 length: 14 amino acids. V lost 1 base and J 6 bases, leaving 12 bases between the germline ends. The CDR3 nucleotides read TGCGCCAGCAGCCAAGGCAGGGTCAACTCTGAAGCTTTCTTT. It yields the protein CASSQGRVNSEAFF.

The J gene is TRBJ1-1, the V gene TRBV20-1; the D gene is possibly TRBD1 (5 bases). Germline CDR1 DFQATT, CDR2 SNEGSKA (reference sequence). This CDR3 has 15 residues. Trimming stripped 0 bases from V and 0 bases from J, with 11 bases between. This chain's CDR3 is CSARDMVRVNTEAFF. In DNA, the CDR3 is TGCAGTGCTAGAGATATGGTCAGGGTGAACACTGAAGCTTTCTTT.

The chain combines TRBV5-1 with TRBJ2-7; 7 nucleotides align to TRBD1. The CDR3 has 14 residues. The junction had 4 bases not matched to a gene; V was cut back by 1 base and J by 3 bases. In germline, CDR1 is SGHRS, CDR2 YFSETQ. CDR3 in DNA: TGCGCCAGCAGCTTGACGACAGGGAACTACGAGCAGTACTTC. It specifies CASSLTTGNYEQYF. The variable domain in full, with the rest retrieved from reference TRBV5-1 and TRBJ2-7, is KAGVTQTPRYLIKTRGQQVTLSCSPISGHRSVSWYQQTPGQGLQFLFEYFSETQRNKGNFPGRFSGRQFSNSRSEMNVSTLELGDSALYLCASSLTTGNYEQYFGPGTRLTVT.

This clonotype has only a few counts. This chain joins TRBV4-3 and TRBJ2-7; the D gene is possibly TRBD1 (6 bases). Germline-derived CDR1 and CDR2 are LGHNA and YSLEER. CDR3 length: 15 residues. The V end was cut by 0 bases, the J end by 1 base, with 10 bases between. CDR3 amino acids: CASSQDVGQSYEQYF. The CDR3 DNA is TGCGCCAGCAGCCAAGATGTTGGACAGTCCTACGAGCAGTACTTC.

Comments on this clonotype: A much larger clone differs from this one at a single base, so this may be a read error. The V and J genes are TRBV6-2 or TRBV6-3 and TRBJ2-1, with D unresolved. From germline, CDR1 is MNHEY and CDR2 SVGEGT. The ends were cut back, 5 bases at V and 0 bases at J, with 17 bases in the middle. CDR3 size: 17 residues. The CDR3 DNA is TGTGCCAGCAGTGGACGTCAGTCGGTAAACTCCTACAATGAGCAGTTCTTC. Residues: CASSGRQSVNSYNEQFF.

This clonotype was detected many times. The rearrangement links TRBV6-2 or TRBV6-3 to TRBJ2-2; 7 nucleotides match TRBD1. This CDR3 has 19 residues. J gave up 6 bases and V 4 bases, and 20 bases lay outside the gene matches. Looked up from germline, CDR1 is MNHEY and CDR2 is SVGEGT. The CDR3 DNA follows: TGTGCCAGCAGTTCAAGATCAACCCCGGGACAGCATGTAGCCGGGGAGCTGTTTTTT. This translates into CASSSRSTPGQHVAGELFF.

This clonotype was counted only a few times. The chain has TRBV25-1 and TRBJ2-3, with D perhaps matching TRBD2 (6 bases). The CDR3 runs to 16 residues. CDR1 and CDR2 from the germline V gene are MGHDK and SYGVNS. Trimming cost V 6 bases and J 3 bases, with 19 bases left between them. The CDR3, as DNA: TGTGCCAGCAGCTACGCGGGGAAGGGAGTGACAGATACGCAGTATTTT. Protein: CASSYAGKGVTDTQYF.

This clonotype was recorded only once. The J gene is TRBJ1-5, the V gene TRBV11-2; D perhaps matches TRBD1 (5 bases). Germline V gene lookup returns CDR1 SGHAT and CDR2 FQNNGV. The CDR3 sequence is 15 residues long. Trimming cost V 2 bases and J 4 bases, with 12 bases left between them. CDR3 region: CASSLQGLRNQPQHF. CDR3 DNA: TGTGCCAGCAGCTTACAGGGCCTGAGGAATCAGCCCCAGCATTTT.

This clonotype has only a few counts. The J gene is TRBJ1-5, the V gene TRBV6-1; D gene ambiguous. V was shortened by 3 bases and J by 4 bases, with 7 bases between the two germline ends. The V gene's germline CDR1 is MNHNS and CDR2 SASEGT. The CDR3 contains 13 residues. The CDR3 region is CASSDLQNQPQHF. The CDR3 DNA reads TGTGCCAGCAGTGATTTGCAGAATCAGCCCCAGCATTTT.

The V and J genes are TRBV12-3 or TRBV12-4 and TRBJ2-1, with D perhaps matching TRBD1 (5 bases). The V end lost 6 bases, the J end lost 5 bases, and 17 bases lay between the germline ends. The CDR3 runs 15 residues. The CDR3 sequence: CASSPSWRQNNEQFF. The CDR3 region has the DNA TGTGCCAGCAGCCCCTCGTGGCGACAGAACAATGAGCAGTTCTTC.

This clonotype was detected only a few times. This chain uses TRBV27 with TRBJ2-5; 7 bases are a match to TRBD1. J was trimmed by 3 bases and V by 5 bases; bases with no gene match: 9. The CDR3 has 15 residues. From germline, CDR1 is MNHEY and CDR2 SMNVEV (reference sequence). The chain's CDR3 is CASSAAGTDKETQYF. The DNA for the CDR3 is TGTGCCAGCAGTGCAGCCGGGACAGATAAAGAGACCCAGTACTTC.

This clonotype was seen a handful of times. V usage is TRBV27 and J usage is TRBJ2-1; 10 bases fit TRBD2. Germline assignment: CDR1 MNHEY and CDR2 SMNVEV (reference sequence). This CDR3 has 16 residues. V was clipped by 0 bases and J by 4 bases; unmatched bases: 3. The CDR3 reads CASSLSLAGVYNEQFF. The CDR3 nucleotides are TGTGCCAGCAGTTTATCCCTAGCGGGAGTGTACAATGAGCAGTTCTTC.

The chain links TRBV6-2 or TRBV6-3 to TRBJ2-7; D possibly corresponds to TRBD2 (5 bases). Germline V CDR1 and CDR2: MNHEY, SVGEGT. The CDR3 consists of 15 residues. Trimming stripped 2 bases from V and 6 bases from J, with 17 bases between. This chain's CDR3 is CASSYPGLKRGEQYF. Written as DNA, the CDR3 is TGTGCCAGCAGTTACCCCGGTCTCAAACGGGGCGAGCAGTACTTC.

The chain links TRBV23-1 to TRBJ2-2; D is ambiguous. TRBV23-1 is classed as an ORF, of uncertain function. The CDR3 runs 17 residues. Trimming took off 4 bases at V and 2 bases at J, with 17 bases between the two ends. CDR3: CASSLHPRPANTGELFF. The CDR3 nucleotides read TGCGCCAGCAGTCTCCACCCCCGGCCGGCCAACACCGGGGAGCTGTTTTTT.

This clonotype has just a few counts. In DNA, the CDR3 is TGCGCCAGCAGCTTGGCCCTCCACACTGAAGCTTTCTTT. This codes for CASSLALHTEAFF. V gene TRBV5-1 combines with J gene TRBJ1-1; no clear D. The germline V gene has CDR1 SGHRS and CDR2 YFSETQ. The CDR3 has 13 residues. V lost 0 bases and J 3 bases, leaving 6 bases between the germline ends.

This chain connects TRBV5-1 to TRBJ2-3; D is perhaps TRBD2 (5 bases). The CDR3 consists of 14 residues. Trimming pared 4 bases from V and 2 bases from J, leaving 11 bases between. Germline-derived CDR1 and CDR2 are SGHRS and YFSETQ. CDR3 residues: CASSVARDTDTQYF. The CDR3 DNA reads TGCGCCAGCAGCGTAGCGAGGGACACAGATACGCAGTATTTT.

This clonotype came up many times. The chain carries TRBV20-1 and TRBJ2-7; D is undetermined. The CDR3 sequence is 15 residues long. From germline, CDR1 is DFQATT and CDR2 SNEGSKA (reference sequence). V lost 0 bases and J lost 2, with 14 bases in between. The CDR3 DNA is TGCAGTGCTAGAGATTTAAAGCGCCAGCCCTACGAGCAGTACTTC. The encoded protein is CSARDLKRQPYEQYF.

This clonotype was detected ten times or more. In nucleotides, the CDR3 is TGTGCCAGCAAAAGGTTGGGGGACAATGAGCAGTTCTTC. Translated, it gives CASKRLGDNEQFF. The chain has TRBV7-2 and TRBJ2-1; D may be TRBD1 or TRBD2 (5 bases each). Trimming removed 7 bases from V and 5 bases from J, with 12 bases in between. Germline V gene lookup returns CDR1 SGHTA and CDR2 FQGNSA. CDR3 size: 13 residues.

This clonotype was seen a few times. V and J are TRBV30 and TRBJ1-4; 9 bases line up with TRBD1. From germline, CDR1 is GTSNPN and CDR2 SVGIG (reference sequence). V lost 0 bases, J lost 13 bases, and 9 bases stayed unmatched. The CDR3 spans 14 residues. The chain's CDR3 is CAWSVGSTGGLLFF. CDR3 nucleotides: TGTGCCTGGAGTGTGGGTTCGACAGGGGGATTACTGTTTTTT.

This rearrangement joins TRBV9 to TRBJ2-1; 9 nucleotides agree with TRBD2. The CDR3 is 15 amino acids. Germline assignment: CDR1 SGDLS and CDR2 YYNGEE. J gave up 5 bases and V 2 bases, and 5 bases lay outside the gene matches. The DNA of the CDR3 is TGTGCCAGCAGCGTTTATGGCGGGAGGGACAATGAGCAGTTCTTC. Amino acids: CASSVYGGRDNEQFF.

This chain connects TRBV27 to TRBJ1-6; D is ambiguous. The V end was cut by 3 bases, the J end by 10 bases, with 16 bases between. Germline CDR1 and CDR2: MNHEY and SMNVEV (reference sequence). This CDR3 contains 15 residues. Here the CDR3 DNA reads TGTGCCAGCAGTTTGGCGTGGTCGGCCGGGTCACCCCTCCACTTT. Protein sequence: CASSLAWSAGSPLHF.

This clonotype appeared a single time. The chain uses TRBV10-2 and TRBJ2-3, with 9 nucleotides matching TRBD2. The CDR3 spans 17 residues. Germline CDR1 WSHSY, CDR2 SAAADI. The V segment lost 0 bases and the J segment 4 bases; nucleotides outside the gene matches: 8. The CDR3 here is CASSESRLAGVPDTQYF. The CDR3 DNA is TGCGCCAGCAGTGAGTCCCGATTAGCGGGGGTGCCAGATACGCAGTATTTT.

This clonotype occurred many times. V and J are TRBV3-1 and TRBJ1-4; D remains ambiguous. Trimming left V 4 bases short and J 4 bases short, with 13 bases between. The length of the CDR3 is 15 residues. Germline values: CDR1 LGHDT, CDR2 YNNKEL (reference sequence). CDR3 DNA sequence: TGTGCCAGCAGCCCGGACGGATTAGATAATGAAAAACTGTTTTTT. It encodes CASSPDGLDNEKLFF.

This clonotype showed up just a few times. The chain carries TRBV12-3 or TRBV12-4 and TRBJ2-5, with D tentatively TRBD2 (5 bases). Between the trimmed V and J ends, which lost 5 bases and 7 bases, there was a span of 17 bases. The CDR3 has 14 residues. The CDR3 sequence is CASSLSTGMGTQYF. The CDR3 nucleotides read TGTGCCAGCAGTCTCTCGACGGGGATGGGGACCCAGTACTTC.

This clonotype has a count of ten or more. The V and J genes are TRBV12-3 or TRBV12-4 and TRBJ2-4, with 7 nucleotides matching TRBD1. CDR3 length: 16 residues. J gave up 4 bases and V 6 bases, and 12 bases lay outside the gene matches. The CDR3 bases are TGTGCCAGCAGCCCCAGGGGGTGGGCTATAAAAAACATTCAGTACTTC. Translating it yields CASSPRGWAIKNIQYF.

This clonotype was found once. This sequence joins TRBV6-5 and TRBJ2-7; 8 bases agree with TRBD1. The CDR3 runs to 12 residues. CDR1 and CDR2 (germline): MNHEY, SVGAGI. J lost 8 bases, V lost 10 bases, and 10 bases had no gene match. The CDR3 region is CATSLDRVKQYF. The CDR3 DNA sequence: TGTGCCACTTCCTTGGACAGGGTCAAGCAGTACTTC.

V gene TRBV27 combines with J gene TRBJ1-5; D call uncertain. V shed 2 bases and J shed 3 bases, with 5 bases lying between them. This CDR3 is built from 13 residues. Germline assignment: CDR1 MNHEY and CDR2 SMNVEV (reference sequence). The CDR3 DNA follows: TGTGCCAGCAGTTTAGAGGACAATCAGCCCCAGCATTTT. This sequence encodes CASSLEDNQPQHF.

This clonotype occurred a few times. The chain employs TRBV27 and TRBJ2-7; either TRBD1 or TRBD2 may fit D (5 bases each). Germline values: CDR1 MNHEY, CDR2 SMNVEV (reference sequence). With 4 bases removed from V and 6 bases from J, the gap between germline ends came to 16 bases. The CDR3 runs to 14 residues. The CDR3 DNA reads as TGTGCCAGCAGTTCCTCGGGGTGGGGCAGCGAGCAGTACTTC. Translation gives CASSSSGWGSEQYF.